The clone carrying this T cell receptor (beta chain) was seen only once. These data belong to a study of blood T cell repertoires in COVID-19. Looking at the study overall: Material from acute and convalescent COVID-19 was sourced from the United States, Italy and Spain.

The CDR3 spans 14 residues. Germline CDR1 and CDR2: LNHDA and SQIVND (reference sequence). Between the trimmed V and J ends, which lost 5 bases and 3 bases, there was a span of 11 bases. As processed by the authors: Reference gene primer amplification gave estimated nucleated cell counts. Sequencing was performed with immunoSEQ multiplex PCR; in TCRdb, only in-frame clones are kept and a portion is missing. V, J and clone size are taken as reported in that table, and D and trimming were inferred from the DNA itself. The sample carries fewer than 350,000 clones, about nine tenths recorded once. The receptor was isolated from a man in his forties with active or convalescent COVID-19. The source material was peripheral blood. V and J are TRBV19 and TRBJ2-1, with D unclear. CDR3 in amino acids: CASSGRQIYNEQFF. Written as DNA, the CDR3 is TGTGCCAGTAGTGGTAGACAAATCTACAATGAGCAGTTCTTC.